This TCR beta chain originates from a study of beta chain features in type 1 diabetes. Study-wide context: Across all samples, approximately 99 million sorted cells were examined.

Overall study findings and caveats: Among patients, naive, central memory and Treg TCRB repertoires appeared more similar than among healthy donors.

Of the isolated RNA, all was reverse transcribed, and so the sequenced material was expressed TCRB transcripts. TCRdb's copy holds only in-frame clones and misses some; the assay was immunoSEQ multiplex PCR. In the table there are about 370,000 clones, around 16% of which are singletons. CDR1 and CDR2 from the germline V gene are MDHEN and SYDVKM. The CDR3 runs 13 residues. The J segment lost 3 bases and the V segment lost 3 bases, leaving 2 bases of the junction unmatched. As regards this clone: The antigen is undetermined.

This sequence originates from a woman between 18 and 29 years old in good health. V is TRBV28 and J is TRBJ2-7, with TRBD2 matching over 7 bases. Source material: naive CD4+ T cells from blood. This chain's CDR3 is CASSLGGYYEQYF. CDR3 coding DNA: TGTGCCAGCAGTTTGGGGGGGTACTACGAGCAGTACTTC.